The entry that follows covers one T cell receptor beta chain sequence. This sample stems from a study of T cells in tuberculosis. Measured with immunoSEQ multiplex PCR; TCRdb has only the in-frame clones, and not every one. The table has 25,000 to 35,000 clones, approximately 90% seen once. Time point reported: new active TB diagnosis, blood taken before or within 7 days of starting treatment. The sequenced sample was PBMCs, obtained at tuberculosis diagnosis. The clonotype was recovered from an adult with tuberculosis.

CDR3 protein: CASSPSLAPGELFF. CDR3 nucleotide sequence: TGTGCCAGCAGCCCTTCCCTAGCGCCCGGGGAGCTGTTTTTT. V and J are TRBV6-5 and TRBJ2-2, with D possibly being TRBD2 (6 bases). Germline V gives CDR1 MNHEY, CDR2 SVGAGI. The CDR3 length is 14 residues. Trimming took 6 bases from V and 6 from J, leaving 14 bases between them.